The next 19 T cell receptor beta chains were all read from a single sample in a study of cytomegalovirus exposure and HLA in healthy donors (dated by TCRdb to the late 2010s). Libraries came from the immunoSEQ multiplex PCR assay. The multiplex PCR relied on a mix of 60 forward primers for TCR Vbeta segments and 13 reverse primers for TCR Jbeta segments. TCRdb mirrors the immuneACCESS table, restricted to in-frame sequences. Some clones are absent from its copies; in checked studies, under half trace to an unresolved V gene, and the reason for the others is unknown. Across this sample there are about 150,000 clones, with about four fifths seen only once. The ten largest clones take up less than 1.1% of the sample. What was sequenced was PBMCs. These receptor sequences come from a male donor in good health and CMV-seronegative.

Notes on this clone: The junction does not match germline at one end; this may be a read error. The chain uses TRBV7-9 and TRBJ1-1; TRBD1 aligns across 7 bases. Germline V lookup: CDR1 SEHNR, CDR2 FQNEAQ (reference sequence). The CDR3 length is 13 residues. The CDR3: CSSSLGTAGEAFF. The CDR3 DNA reads TGTTCCAGCAGCTTAGGGACAGCAGGCGAAGCTTTCTTT.

The chain recombines TRBV5-1 with TRBJ2-5; tentatively, D is TRBD2 (6 bases). CDR1 SGHRS and CDR2 YFSETQ come from the germline V gene. The CDR3 contains 13 residues. V shed 0 bases and J shed 7 bases, with 10 bases lying between them. CDR3 loop: CASSLDFGGTQYF. The DNA for the CDR3 is TGCGCCAGCAGCTTGGACTTCGGGGGGACCCAGTACTTC.

J is TRBJ2-5 and V is TRBV10-1, with D perhaps matching TRBD2 (5 bases). Germline V gene data show CDR1 as WNHNN and CDR2 as SYGVQD (reference sequence). This CDR3 region has 14 residues. V was shortened by 3 bases and J by 4 bases, with 12 bases between the two germline ends. CDR3 sequence reads: CASSDRTLGETQYF. The CDR3 region has the DNA TGCGCCAGCAGTGACCGGACTTTGGGAGAGACCCAGTACTTC.

This clone has a single count. This CDR3 is CASSLGTGTSGVYEQYF. CDR3 nucleotide sequence: TGCGCCAGCAGCTTGGGCACCGGGACTAGCGGGGTTTACGAGCAGTACTTC. The V gene is TRBV5-1, the J gene TRBJ2-7, with 13 positions matching TRBD2. The CDR3 runs 17 residues. CDR1 is SGHRS, CDR2 YFSETQ, per germline. With 0 bases clipped from V and 4 bases from J, the junction kept 7 bases outside the gene matches. Using reference TRBV5-1 and TRBJ2-7 for the parts outside the CDR3, the full variable domain is KAGVTQTPRYLIKTRGQQVTLSCSPISGHRSVSWYQQTPGQGLQFLFEYFSETQRNKGNFPGRFSGRQFSNSRSEMNVSTLELGDSALYLCASSLGTGTSGVYEQYFGPGTRLTVT.

V and J are TRBV5-6 and TRBJ2-3; TRBD2 agrees at 12 bases. The length of the CDR3 is 16 residues. CDR1 and CDR2 from the germline V gene are SGHDT and YYEEEE. V was pared by 3 bases and J by 5 bases, with 7 bases of the junction left unmatched. DNA for the CDR3: TGTGCCAGCAGCTCGCCCCTAGCGGGGGGGCAAGATACGCAGTATTTT. Its translation is CASSSPLAGGQDTQYF.

The V call is TRBV6-5, the J call TRBJ2-7; D possibly corresponds to TRBD1 (6 bases). This CDR3 is 14 amino acids long. Germline CDR1 and CDR2: MNHEY and SVGAGI. V was shortened by 5 bases and J by 1 base, with 12 bases between the two germline ends. CDR3 sequence: CASSNRDTSYEQYF. CDR3 bases: TGTGCCAGCAGTAATCGGGACACTTCCTACGAGCAGTACTTC.

The genes are TRBV6-6 and TRBJ1-5; the D gene is possibly TRBD1 (5 bases). The CDR3 spans 15 residues. Germline CDR1 is MNHNY and CDR2 is SVGAGI (reference sequence). Deletions cut 6 bases from V and 2 bases from J, with 14 bases between. Written as DNA, the CDR3 is TGTGCCAGCAGCGAAGGGCAGGGCGGCAATCAGCCCCAGCATTTT. Translation gives CASSEGQGGNQPQHF.

The rearrangement joins TRBV9 to TRBJ2-7, with D possibly matching TRBD1 (5 bases). Germline V gene lookup returns CDR1 SGDLS and CDR2 YYNGEE. Trimming cost V 3 bases and J 3 bases, with 16 bases left between them. This CDR3 region has 15 residues. CDR3 DNA sequence: TGTGCCAGCAGCGAAGGGGATAGGGGCAACTACGAGCAGTACTTC. Its translation is CASSEGDRGNYEQYF.

The CDR3: CASSPPGVSTDTQYF. The CDR3 coding sequence is TGTGCCAGCAGCCCCCCCGGGGTTAGCACAGATACGCAGTATTTT. V and J are TRBV7-9 and TRBJ2-3; a possible D gene is TRBD2 (5 bases). CDR3 length: 15 amino acids. V gave up 5 bases and J gave up 0 bases, with 12 bases separating them. The V gene's germline CDR1 is SEHNR and CDR2 FQNEAQ (reference sequence).

CDR3: CATSSSGGSTDTQYF. As DNA, the CDR3 is TGTGCCACCAGCAGTAGCGGGGGAAGCACAGATACGCAGTATTTT. The chain recombines TRBV15 with TRBJ2-3; 9 positions agree with TRBD2. This CDR3 region has 15 residues. Germline V lookup: CDR1 LNHNV, CDR2 YYDKDF (reference sequence). Losses at the gene ends were 3 bases for V and 0 bases for J; bases not matched to a gene: 1.

The rearrangement links TRBV29-1 to TRBJ2-3; 9 bases map to TRBD1. V lost 6 bases to trimming and J lost 10 bases; unmatched junction nucleotides: 11. CDR3 length: 13 amino acids. CDR1 and CDR2 from the germline V gene are SQVTM and ANQGSEA. In DNA form, the CDR3 reads TGCAGCGTGGTCCGGGACAGGGTAGGTTCGCAGTATTTT. This gives the protein CSVVRDRVGSQYF.

The J gene is TRBJ2-5, the V gene TRBV4-3, with D perhaps matching TRBD2 (5 bases). The J call may not be correct, given that the DNA end is closer to TRBJ2-7. This CDR3 has 16 residues. CDR1 and CDR2 (germline): LGHNA, YSLEER. The chain's CDR3 is CASSQDLGAEPYEQYF. The CDR3 nucleotides are TGCGCCAGCAGCCAAGATCTGGGAGCGGAACCCTACGAGCAGTACTTC.

CDR3 in amino acids: CASRAAGGYNEQFF. In DNA form, the CDR3 reads TGTGCCAGCCGCGCAGCGGGGGGTTACAATGAGCAGTTCTTC. The chain has TRBV11-2 and TRBJ2-1; 9 nucleotides agree with TRBD2. With V trimmed by 8 bases and J by 4 bases, 6 bases remained unmatched. The CDR3 covers 14 residues. CDR1 and CDR2 (germline): SGHAT, FQNNGV.

This clone was observed a few times. The V call is TRBV9, the J call TRBJ2-3; a weak D match, TRBD2 (5 bases). Trimming left V 1 base short and J 4 bases short, with 16 bases between. The CDR3 has 16 amino acids. Looked up from germline, CDR1 is SGDLS and CDR2 is YYNGEE. The CDR3 loop reads CASSVTASSLADTQYF. CDR3 DNA: TGTGCCAGCAGCGTAACCGCTAGCTCACTAGCAGATACGCAGTATTTT.

The chain carries TRBV29-1 and TRBJ1-2, with TRBD1 identical over 8 bases. Germline CDR1 SQVTM, CDR2 ANQGSEA. The CDR3 spans 14 residues. The V gene end was trimmed by 6 bases and the J gene end by 1 base; junction bases not matched to a gene: 7. CDR3 loop: CSVLGTGDNYGYTF. The CDR3 DNA sequence: TGCAGCGTCTTAGGGACAGGAGATAACTATGGCTACACCTTC.

The V call is TRBV28, the J call TRBJ2-1; 16 nucleotides align to TRBD2. CDR1 and CDR2 (germline): MDHEN, SYDVKM. J gave up 3 bases and V 4 bases, and 3 bases lay outside the gene matches. The CDR3 has 17 amino acids. CDR3 protein: CASSSGLAGGDYNEQFF. The CDR3 region has the DNA TGTGCCAGCAGTTCGGGACTAGCGGGGGGGGACTACAATGAGCAGTTCTTC. The variable domain in full, completed from reference TRBV28 and TRBJ2-1, reads DVKVTQSSRYLVKRTGEKVFLECVQDMDHENMFWYRQDPGLGLRLIYFSYDVKMKEKGDIPEGYSVSREKKERFSLILESASTNQTSMYLCASSSGLAGGDYNEQFFGPGTRLTVL.

The rearrangement links TRBV7-2 to TRBJ1-5, with TRBD1 matching over 10 bases. The CDR3 spans 14 residues. J lost 2 bases, V lost 7 bases, and 2 bases had no gene match. Germline CDR1 SGHTA, CDR2 FQGNSA. CDR3 coding DNA: TGTGCCAGCAACGGACAGGGGGGCAATCAGCCCCAGCATTTT. Its protein is CASNGQGGNQPQHF.

The rearrangement links TRBV6-5 to TRBJ1-1; no clear D gene. This CDR3 has 14 amino acids. Germline-derived CDR1 and CDR2 are MNHEY and SVGAGI. With 2 bases removed from V and 7 bases from J, the gap between germline ends came to 14 bases. DNA for the CDR3: TGTGCCAGCAGTTACGTCGGAGGCCGTAATGAAGCTTTCTTT. Translated: CASSYVGGRNEAFF.

CDR3 DNA sequence: TGTGCCAGCAGCGCGTCGACGGCGGTAATATGGCCCCTCCACTTT. This codes for CASSASTAVIWPLHF. J is TRBJ1-6 and V is TRBV9; no clear D. V was shortened by 3 bases and J by 13 bases, with 20 bases between the two germline ends. CDR3 length: 15 amino acids. CDR1 is SGDLS, CDR2 YYNGEE, per germline.